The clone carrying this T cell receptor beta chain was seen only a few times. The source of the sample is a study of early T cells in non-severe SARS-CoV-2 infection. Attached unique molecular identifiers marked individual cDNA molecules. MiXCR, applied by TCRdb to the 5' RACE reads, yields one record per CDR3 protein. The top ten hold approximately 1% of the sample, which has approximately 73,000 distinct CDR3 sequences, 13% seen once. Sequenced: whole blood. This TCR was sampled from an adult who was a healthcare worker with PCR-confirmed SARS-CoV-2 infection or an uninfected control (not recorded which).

The CDR3 DNA is TGTGCCAGTAGTATAGGGACAGGGGACCCCTACGAGCAGTACTTC. This sequence encodes CASSIGTGDPYEQYF. The chain recombines TRBV19 with TRBJ2-7, with TRBD1 matching over 9 bases. After removal of 1 base from V and 2 bases from J, the junction contained 3 bases not matched to a gene. Germline lookup yields CDR1 LNHDA and CDR2 SQIVND (reference sequence). The CDR3 has 15 residues.